This T cell receptor (beta chain) was identified in a study of blood T cell repertoires in COVID-19. Sequenced by immunoSEQ multiplex PCR; TCRdb stores in-frame clones only, minus some. The profile shows approximately 170,000 clones, approximately 81% of them singletons. The sequenced sample consisted of peripheral blood. This receptor was identified in a woman of 80 years or more with active or convalescent COVID-19.

CDR3 coding DNA: TGTGCCAGCAGCGCAGGGCCCCGGGTGGGGACCCAGTACTTC. Protein product: CASSAGPRVGTQYF. The chain combines TRBV6-5 with TRBJ2-5; a weak D match, TRBD1 (5 bases). The CDR3 contains 14 residues. Germline V gene lookup returns CDR1 MNHEY and CDR2 SVGAGI. V dropped 6 bases and J dropped 7 bases, with 18 bases sitting between them.